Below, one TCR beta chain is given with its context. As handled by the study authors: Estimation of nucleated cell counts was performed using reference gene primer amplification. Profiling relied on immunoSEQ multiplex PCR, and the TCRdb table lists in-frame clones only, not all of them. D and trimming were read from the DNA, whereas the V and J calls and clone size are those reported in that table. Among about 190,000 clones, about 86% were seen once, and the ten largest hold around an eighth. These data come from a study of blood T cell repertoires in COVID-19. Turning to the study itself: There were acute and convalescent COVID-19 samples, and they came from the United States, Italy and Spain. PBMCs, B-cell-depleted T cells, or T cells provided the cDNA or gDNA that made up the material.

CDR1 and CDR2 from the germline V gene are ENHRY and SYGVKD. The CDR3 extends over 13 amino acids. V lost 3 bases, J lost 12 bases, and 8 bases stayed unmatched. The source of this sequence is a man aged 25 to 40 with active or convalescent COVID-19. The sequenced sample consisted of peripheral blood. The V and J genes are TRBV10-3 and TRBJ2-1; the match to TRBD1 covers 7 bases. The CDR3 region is CAISEPQGRRQFF. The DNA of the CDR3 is TGTGCCATCAGTGAACCACAGGGGAGAAGGCAGTTCTTC.